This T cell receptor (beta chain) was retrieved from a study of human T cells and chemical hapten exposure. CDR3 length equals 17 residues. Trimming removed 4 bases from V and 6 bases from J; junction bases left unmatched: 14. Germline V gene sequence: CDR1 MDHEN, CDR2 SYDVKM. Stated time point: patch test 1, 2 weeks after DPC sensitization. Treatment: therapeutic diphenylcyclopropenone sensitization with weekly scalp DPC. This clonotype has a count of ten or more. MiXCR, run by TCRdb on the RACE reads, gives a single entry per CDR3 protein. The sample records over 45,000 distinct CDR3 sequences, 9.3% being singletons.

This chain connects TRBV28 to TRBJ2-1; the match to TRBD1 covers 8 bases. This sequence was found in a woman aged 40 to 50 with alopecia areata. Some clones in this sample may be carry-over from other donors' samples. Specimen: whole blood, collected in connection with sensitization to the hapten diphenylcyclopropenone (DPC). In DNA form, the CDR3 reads TGTGCCAGCAGTTCTCAGGGGGCGCCGGGAATGCTCAATGAGCAGTTCTTC. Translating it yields CASSSQGAPGMLNEQFF. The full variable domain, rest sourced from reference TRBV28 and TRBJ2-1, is DVKVTQSSRYLVKRTGEKVFLECVQDMDHENMFWYRQDPGLGLRLIYFSYDVKMKEKGDIPEGYSVSREKKERFSLILESASTNQTSMYLCASSSQGAPGMLNEQFFGPGTRLTVL.